Each of the 18 T cell receptor beta chains below was sequenced from the same sample in a study of T cell repertoires in cytomegalovirus infection. TCRdb recomputed calls from the reads with MiXCR, one row per CDR3 protein. The sample carries just under 500,000 distinct CDR3 sequences, roughly 34% recorded once. These TCRs' antigens remain unknown. The sample in question was cultured PBMCs, obtained from culture after CMV antigen stimulation. The receptor set was obtained from a human donor in good health (CMV status not recorded). Some clones in this sample may be carry-over from other donors' samples.

The sample holds a few counts of this clonotype. V gene TRBV19 combines with J gene TRBJ2-7, with D possibly TRBD2 on 5 matching bases. Germline assignment: CDR1 LNHDA and CDR2 SQIVND (reference sequence). This CDR3 has 13 amino acids. Trimming removed 3 bases from V and 3 bases from J, with 9 bases in between. The DNA of the CDR3 is TGTGCCAGTAGTATCGGGGTACACTACGAGCAGTACTTC. Its translation: CASSIGVHYEQYF.

This clonotype was found a few times. This chain joins TRBV5-1 and TRBJ2-6, with D unclear. The germline V gene has CDR1 SGHRS and CDR2 YFSETQ. With 0 bases removed from V and 1 base from J, the gap between germline ends came to 8 bases. The CDR3 length is 16 residues. CDR3 sequence reads: CASSLARPSGANVLTF. Written as DNA, the CDR3 is TGCGCCAGCAGCTTGGCTAGGCCGTCTGGGGCCAACGTCCTGACTTTC.

This clonotype has more than one count but fewer than ten. J is TRBJ2-3 and V is TRBV2; the match to TRBD2 covers 10 bases. This CDR3 has 15 amino acids. Germline V gene sequence: CDR1 SNHLY, CDR2 FYNNEI. With 4 bases clipped from V and 4 bases from J, the junction kept 5 bases outside the gene matches. CDR3 sequence reads: CASSVLAGAADTQYF. CDR3 DNA: TGTGCCAGCAGTGTTCTAGCGGGAGCGGCAGATACGCAGTATTTT.

This clonotype has a handful of counts. V gene TRBV7-9 combines with J gene TRBJ1-1; 7 positions agree with TRBD1. The CDR3 runs to 14 residues. Germline values: CDR1 SEHNR, CDR2 FQNEAQ (reference sequence). Trimming at V came to 1 base and at J to 3 bases, leaving 2 bases not matched to a gene. The CDR3 DNA reads TGTGCCAGCAGCTTAGATGACAGGGACACTGAAGCTTTCTTT. It codes for CASSLDDRDTEAFF.

This chain connects TRBV7-2 to TRBJ1-2, with 7 bases aligning to TRBD1. The CDR3 sequence is 16 residues long. The V gene end was trimmed by 2 bases and the J gene end by 6 bases; junction bases not matched to a gene: 12. Per germline, CDR1 SGHTA and CDR2 FQGNSA. CDR3 DNA: TGTGCCAGCAGCTTAATTCAGTCCGCCAGGGGGGATGGCTACACCTTC. It encodes CASSLIQSARGDGYTF.

In DNA, the CDR3 is TGTGCCAGCAGCCGGGGACAGATGGGACTTAATCAGCCCCAGCATTTT. This encodes CASSRGQMGLNQPQHF. The chain carries TRBV7-2 and TRBJ1-5; TRBD1 agrees at 7 bases. The V gene end was trimmed by 5 bases and the J gene end by 4 bases; junction bases not matched to a gene: 11. The CDR3 contains 16 residues. Germline V gene data show CDR1 as SGHTA and CDR2 as FQGNSA.

This clonotype was seen just once. The chain combines TRBV4-1 with TRBJ2-2, with D possibly matching TRBD2 (6 bases). The CDR3 spans 15 residues. From germline, CDR1 is MGHRA and CDR2 YSYEKL. Trimming stripped 0 bases from V and 5 bases from J, with 10 bases between. The CDR3 is CASSQDLGRTGELFF. The DNA of the CDR3 is TGCGCCAGCAGCCAAGATCTCGGGAGAACCGGGGAGCTGTTTTTT.

The V and J genes are TRBV29-1 and TRBJ2-1; D is unresolved. The CDR3 has 14 amino acids. CDR1 is SQVTM, CDR2 ANQGSEA, per germline. V was pared by 8 bases and J by 3 bases, with 17 bases between. CDR3 sequence: CSCAVRIDYNEQFF. CDR3 nucleotide sequence: TGCAGCTGCGCCGTGCGGATCGACTACAATGAGCAGTTCTTC.

V and J are TRBV12-3 or TRBV12-4 and TRBJ2-2, with 12 nucleotides matching TRBD2. The CDR3 length is 15 residues. J was trimmed by 4 bases and V by 5 bases; bases with no gene match: 2. The CDR3 DNA is TGTGCCAGCAGTGCGACTAGCGGGAGCACCGGGGAGCTGTTTTTT. This encodes CASSATSGSTGELFF.

This clonotype came up a few times. The chain uses TRBV19 and TRBJ1-1; 7 bases are shared with TRBD1. The CDR3 loop spans 16 amino acids. The junction had 5 bases not matched to a gene; V was cut back by 1 base and J by 0 bases. CDR1 is LNHDA, CDR2 SQIVND, per germline (reference sequence). CDR3 residues: CASSIGEQGMNTEAFF. CDR3 nucleotide sequence: TGTGCCAGTAGTATAGGGGAACAGGGGATGAACACTGAAGCTTTCTTT. Full variable domain (remainder filled in from reference TRBV19 and TRBJ1-1): DGGITQSPKYLFRKEGQNVTLSCEQNLNHDAMYWYRQDPGQGLRLIYYSQIVNDFQKGDIAEGYSVSREKKESFPLTVTSAQKNPTAFYLCASSIGEQGMNTEAFFGQGTRLTVV.

This chain links TRBV12-3 or TRBV12-4 with TRBJ1-3, with D possibly TRBD1 on 5 matching bases. V lost 5 bases, J lost 6 bases, and 14 bases lay in between. The CDR3 has 14 residues. CDR3 sequence: CASSPRGGVNTIYF. CDR3 in DNA: TGTGCCAGCAGTCCCCGGGGGGGGGTAAACACCATATATTTT.

This chain joins TRBV7-2 and TRBJ2-2; D unclear. CDR1 is SGHTA and CDR2 is FQGNSA in the germline V gene. The CDR3 totals 17 residues. V was trimmed by 5 bases and J by 0 bases, leaving 16 bases between them. CDR3 region: CASSQSWAAANTGELFF. The CDR3 nucleotides are TGTGCCAGCAGCCAGTCGTGGGCGGCAGCGAACACCGGGGAGCTGTTTTTT.

The chain links TRBV23-1 to TRBJ2-7, with 9 positions matching TRBD1. TRBV23-1 is treated as an ORF (open reading frame) with a function not yet certain. CDR3 length: 13 residues. Trimming removed 6 bases from V and 2 bases from J; junction bases left unmatched: 2. DNA of the CDR3: TGCGCCAGCAGACGGGACAGGGCCTACGAGCAGTACTTC. Protein product: CASRRDRAYEQYF.

The chain couples TRBV20-1 to TRBJ2-1, with 7 positions matching TRBD1. V shed 0 bases and J 6 bases; nucleotides not matched to a gene: 11. CDR3 size: 16 residues. Germline CDR1 is DFQATT and CDR2 is SNEGSKA (reference sequence). In nucleotides, the CDR3 is TGCAGTGCTAGAGACCTTAACAGGGGTATGGGCAATGAGCAGTTCTTC. The encoded protein is CSARDLNRGMGNEQFF.

This chain uses TRBV28 with TRBJ1-2; 7 positions agree with TRBD1. This CDR3 contains 16 residues. Trimming took 2 bases from V and 6 from J; bases not matched to a gene: 12. The germline CDR1 and CDR2 sequences are MDHEN and SYDVKM. CDR3 nucleotide sequence: TGTGCCAGCAGTTTAATGGGGACGAACAGGGGTCATGGCTACACCTTC. This sequence encodes CASSLMGTNRGHGYTF.

The chain carries TRBV14 and TRBJ2-3, with TRBD1 identical over 7 bases. The length of the CDR3 is 18 residues. CDR1 SGHDN and CDR2 FVKESK come from the germline V gene. V was pared by 2 bases and J by 4 bases, with 15 bases of the junction left unmatched. The chain's CDR3 is CASSQIQGHVLDSDTQYF. CDR3 in DNA: TGTGCCAGCAGCCAAATACAGGGGCACGTTCTCGATTCAGATACGCAGTATTTT.

The chain couples TRBV12-3 or TRBV12-4 to TRBJ1-2, with a possible D match to TRBD1 (5 bases). This CDR3 is 12 amino acids long. V was pared by 5 bases and J by 3 bases, with 7 bases between. The CDR3 sequence is CASSGGYYGYTF. CDR3 sequence (DNA): TGTGCCAGCAGTGGGGGGTACTATGGCTACACCTTC.

This clonotype was seen many times. This chain joins TRBV12-3 or TRBV12-4 and TRBJ2-3, with 7 positions matching TRBD2. The CDR3 extends over 15 amino acids. V was pared by 0 bases and J by 2 bases, with 2 bases of the junction left unmatched. CDR3 DNA sequence: TGTGCCAGCAGTTTAGCGGGAGGGCTCACAGATACGCAGTATTTT. As protein: CASSLAGGLTDTQYF.